This TCR beta chain was documented in a study of cytomegalovirus exposure and HLA in healthy donors. Concerning this clone itself: What it binds is not known.

Study-level results: Analyses of presence/absence relied on an assumption of roughly uniform sequencing depth across donors. Association with HLA alleles at 0.05 false discovery rate was found for 16,951 TCR beta sequences in a later analysis.

The primer mix had 60 Vbeta and 13 Jbeta primers. Produced via immunoSEQ multiplex PCR; TCRdb's table is partial and in-frame only. The table lists about 130,000 clones, around 80% of them singletons. The CDR3 consists of 14 residues. Germline values: CDR1 SGHAT, CDR2 FQNNGV. Trimming shortened V by 3 bases and J by 5 bases, and 11 bases separated the two germline ends. The chain links TRBV11-2 to TRBJ1-5, with D unclear. The source material was PBMCs. The receptor's source is a man younger than 45 in good health and CMV-seronegative. The CDR3 DNA follows: TGTGCCAGCAGCTTGGCGACAACCGATCAGCCCCAGCATTTT. Translated, it gives CASSLATTDQPQHF.